This section outlines one T cell receptor (beta chain) sequence together with its context. This record belongs to a study of blood T cell repertoires in COVID-19. Study as a whole: Material from acute and convalescent COVID-19 was sourced from the United States, Italy and Spain. T cells, B-cell-depleted T cells, or PBMCs provided the cDNA or gDNA that served as material.

The CDR3 extends over 12 amino acids. From germline, CDR1 is SEHNR and CDR2 FQNEAQ (reference sequence). Unmatched junction bases numbered 6, after V lost 7 bases and J lost 8 bases. Authors' methods: Amplification of reference gene primers was used by the study to estimate nucleated cell counts. Only in-frame clones appear in the TCRdb table, and some are missing; sequencing was by immunoSEQ multiplex PCR. V and J calls and clone size are copied from that table; D and trimming were computed from the DNA. Among 100,000 to 150,000 clones listed, 70% to 80% were seen once. The rearrangement joins TRBV7-9 to TRBJ1-1, with TRBD1 identical over 8 bases. The material sequenced was peripheral blood. The TCR originated in a man in his forties with active or convalescent COVID-19. DNA of the CDR3: TGTGCCAGCACAACAGGGGGGAACGAAGCTTTCTTT. Protein: CASTTGGNEAFF.